One and the same sample provided the 20 T cell receptor beta chains below, sequenced in a study of blood T cell repertoires in COVID-19. Some clones are missing from TCRdb's copy, which holds only in-frame ones; the method was immunoSEQ multiplex PCR. Found here are around 400,000 clones, about 88% of them singletons; the top ten hold approximately 1.5%. The sample taken for sequencing was PBMCs or T cells enriched from blood (not recorded which). The receptor source for this set is a woman aged 18-35 years who had been exposed to COVID-19.

This sequence joins TRBV6-6 and TRBJ2-3, with 7 bases that match TRBD2. After removal of 2 bases from V and 2 bases from J, the junction contained 7 bases not matched to a gene. Germline CDR1 is MNHNY and CDR2 is SVGAGI (reference sequence). The CDR3 is 16 residues long. The CDR3 is CASSYESGTTTDTQYF. The CDR3, as DNA: TGTGCCAGCAGTTACGAGAGCGGGACGACCACAGATACGCAGTATTTT.

This chain joins TRBV11-2 and TRBJ1-3; no clear D gene. Trimming took off 2 bases at V and 7 bases at J, with 15 bases between the two ends. The length of the CDR3 is 15 residues. Germline CDR1 SGHAT, CDR2 FQNNGV. This chain's CDR3 is CASSLMVTDGNTIYF. Here the CDR3 DNA reads TGTGCCAGCAGCTTAATGGTCACAGATGGGAACACCATATATTTT. Variable domain in full (rest from reference TRBV11-2 and TRBJ1-3): EAGVAQSPRYKIIEKRQSVAFWCNPISGHATLYWYQQILGQGPKLLIQFQNNGVVDDSQLPKDRFSAERLKGVDSTLKIQPAKLEDSAVYLCASSLMVTDGNTIYFGEGSWLTVV.

The chain links TRBV27 to TRBJ1-1; perhaps TRBD1 as D (6 bases). CDR1 MNHEY and CDR2 SMNVEV come from the germline V gene (reference sequence). The CDR3 runs to 16 residues. The V and J ends lost 7 bases and 1 base respectively, with 19 bases between them. The CDR3 DNA is TGTGCCAGCAAAACAGGTAGAGGGGGGGAGAACACTGAAGCTTTCTTT. It encodes CASKTGRGGENTEAFF.

This chain connects TRBV3-1 (or the pseudogene TRBV3-2) to TRBJ1-3; D gene unclear. This CDR3 has 18 amino acids. V shed 1 base and J shed 0 bases, with 16 bases lying between them. CDR1 is LGHDT, CDR2 YNNKEL, per germline (reference sequence). CDR3 coding DNA: TGTGCCAGCAGCCAAGCACTCCGTTTTTCAAGCTCTGGAAACACCATATATTTT. Residues: CASSQALRFSSSGNTIYF.

The genes are TRBV19 and TRBJ1-5; 7 positions agree with TRBD1. CDR1 is LNHDA and CDR2 is SQIVND in the germline V gene (reference sequence). Germline trimming cut 5 bases from V and 6 bases from J; bases unmatched to any gene: 10. The CDR3 extends over 15 amino acids. CDR3 sequence (DNA): TGTGCCAGTAGTCTTGACAGGGCAATCGGTCAGCCCCAGCATTTT. This translates into CASSLDRAIGQPQHF.

The chain uses TRBV5-1 and TRBJ2-1, with 9 bases fitting TRBD1. CDR1 and CDR2 (germline): SGHRS, YFSETQ. The ends lost 2 bases at V and 15 bases at J; junction bases unmatched: 6. The CDR3 covers 12 residues. CDR3 coding DNA: TGCGCCAGCAGCTTAAACGGACAGGGGCTGTTCTTC. Protein product: CASSLNGQGLFF. The full variable domain, completed using reference TRBV5-1 and TRBJ2-1, is KAGVTQTPRYLIKTRGQQVTLSCSPISGHRSVSWYQQTPGQGLQFLFEYFSETQRNKGNFPGRFSGRQFSNSRSEMNVSTLELGDSALYLCASSLNGQGLFFGPGTRLTVL.

V and J are TRBV6-4 and TRBJ1-1; 7 bases are shared with TRBD1. V lost 0 bases to trimming and J lost 5 bases; unmatched junction nucleotides: 6. CDR1 is MRHNA and CDR2 is SNTAGT in the germline V gene. The CDR3 has 15 amino acids. The CDR3 DNA sequence: TGTGCCAGCAGTGACTCCGCGACAGGGTGGACTGAAGCTTTCTTT. It yields the protein CASSDSATGWTEAFF.

The chain recombines TRBV6-6 with TRBJ2-7; 12 bases are a match to TRBD2. The germline CDR1 and CDR2 sequences are MNHNY and SVGAGI (reference sequence). There are 15 residues in the CDR3. V dropped 6 bases and J dropped 1; count of bases not matched to a gene: 4. CDR3 in DNA: TGTGCCAGCAGGACCGGGACTAGCGGGTCCTACGAGCAGTACTTC. It is translated as CASRTGTSGSYEQYF.

The chain recombines TRBV4-2 with TRBJ1-1; a possible D gene is TRBD1 (5 bases). The CDR3 length is 17 residues. The germline gives CDR1 LGHNA, CDR2 YNFKEQ. V lost 4 bases and J 6 bases, leaving 24 bases between the germline ends. The CDR3: CASSPSVSSPDSPEAFF. DNA of the CDR3: TGTGCCAGCAGCCCGTCCGTTTCGAGCCCAGACAGTCCTGAAGCTTTCTTT.

This clone was picked up a small number of times. The chain links TRBV18 to TRBJ2-7; 9 positions agree with TRBD1. V gave up 3 bases and J gave up 2 bases; unmatched junction bases: 8. CDR1 KGHSH and CDR2 LQKENI come from the germline V gene. There are 16 residues in the CDR3. CDR3 loop: CASSPGGTGSAYEQYF. CDR3 DNA: TGTGCCAGCTCACCTGGGGGGACAGGGTCCGCCTACGAGCAGTACTTC.

This chain uses TRBV7-9 with TRBJ1-2, with TRBD1 matching over 7 bases. The V and J ends lost 6 bases and 7 bases, in that order; junction bases with no gene match: 5. Germline-derived CDR1 and CDR2 are SEHNR and FQNEAQ (reference sequence). The CDR3 covers 12 residues. CDR3 amino acids: CASRRQGTGYTF. CDR3 nucleotides: TGTGCCAGCAGGCGACAGGGTACTGGCTACACCTTC. The whole variable domain, remainder taken from reference TRBV7-9 and TRBJ1-2, is DTGVSQNPRHKITKRGQNVTFRCDPISEHNRLYWYRQTLGQGPEFLTYFQNEAQLEKSRLLSDRFSAERPKGSFSTLEIQRTEQGDSAMYLCASRRQGTGYTFGSGTRLTVV.

This chain joins TRBV27 and TRBJ1-2; D is perhaps TRBD1 (5 bases). CDR1 is MNHEY and CDR2 is SMNVEV in the germline V gene (reference sequence). V gave up 4 bases and J gave up 6 bases, with 12 bases separating them. This CDR3 comprises 13 residues. The CDR3 sequence is CASSSGVFHGYTF. DNA of the CDR3: TGTGCCAGCAGTTCGGGGGTTTTCCATGGCTACACCTTC.

The chain joins TRBV10-3 to TRBJ1-3, with a tentative D call TRBD1 (5 bases). Germline CDR1 and CDR2: ENHRY and SYGVKD. The CDR3 contains 16 residues. Between the trimmed V and J ends, which lost 3 bases and 0 bases, there was a span of 12 bases. CDR3: CAISDRRQPSGNTIYF. The DNA for the CDR3 is TGTGCCATCAGTGATCGTCGACAGCCCTCTGGAAACACCATATATTTT.

V usage is TRBV4-2 and J usage is TRBJ2-4; 10 nucleotides match TRBD2. The CDR3 consists of 19 residues. J gave up 0 bases and V 0 bases, and 8 bases lay outside the gene matches. CDR1 and CDR2 (germline): LGHNA, YNFKEQ. DNA of the CDR3: TGTGCCAGCAGCCAAGAATTGGGTAGCGGGGGGCTAGCCAAAAACATTCAGTACTTC. As protein: CASSQELGSGGLAKNIQYF.

This chain joins TRBV4-1 and TRBJ2-7; 12 nucleotides match TRBD2. Trimming took 4 bases from V and 4 from J; bases not matched to a gene: 8. The CDR3 sequence is 16 residues long. Germline V gene sequence: CDR1 MGHRA, CDR2 YSYEKL. The CDR3 loop is CASSLRLAGEAYEQYF. DNA of the CDR3: TGCGCCAGCAGCCTGAGACTAGCGGGGGAAGCGTACGAGCAGTACTTC.

This clone was detected only a few times. J is TRBJ1-3 and V is TRBV5-1; 7 bases match TRBD1. Trimming cost V 2 bases and J 8 bases; bases outside gene matches: 7. Germline V gene sequence: CDR1 SGHRS, CDR2 YFSETQ. This CDR3 has 14 amino acids. DNA of the CDR3: TGCGCCAGCAGCTTACAGACAGGGACGGACACCATATATTTT. Encoded protein: CASSLQTGTDTIYF.

This chain uses TRBV10-3 with TRBJ2-3, with 9 bases matching TRBD2. V dropped 4 bases and J dropped 2; count of bases not matched to a gene: 7. The CDR3 covers 16 residues. Germline loops: CDR1 ENHRY, CDR2 SYGVKD. CDR3 coding DNA: TGTGCCATCAGTGGGGATAGCGGGAGCCTCACAGATACGCAGTATTTT. Translated: CAISGDSGSLTDTQYF.

V gene TRBV11-2 combines with J gene TRBJ2-7, with TRBD1 identical over 7 bases. The CDR3 is 16 amino acids. Losses at the gene ends were 1 base for V and 0 bases for J; bases not matched to a gene: 6. Germline assignment: CDR1 SGHAT and CDR2 FQNNGV. This CDR3 is CASSLVGGGGSYEQYF. The CDR3 coding sequence is TGTGCCAGCAGCTTAGTAGGGGGCGGTGGCTCCTACGAGCAGTACTTC.

The CDR3 DNA follows: TGTGCCAGCAGCTATGGGACTAGCGGCGAGCAGTACTTC. Translating it yields CASSYGTSGEQYF. The chain employs TRBV7-9 and TRBJ2-7; 11 bases are shared with TRBD2. Germline V gives CDR1 SEHNR, CDR2 FQNEAQ (reference sequence). The CDR3 runs to 13 residues. V trimming: 4 bases; J trimming: 6 bases; junction bases outside the gene matches: 2.

This rearrangement joins TRBV10-3 to TRBJ2-5; 10 nucleotides agree with TRBD1. Losses at the gene ends were 4 bases for V and 5 bases for J; bases not matched to a gene: 4. This CDR3 is built from 14 residues. Germline V lookup: CDR1 ENHRY, CDR2 SYGVKD. In DNA form, the CDR3 reads TGTGCCATCAGTGGGTCGGGACAGGGGGAGACCCAGTACTTC. Amino acid sequence: CAISGSGQGETQYF.